This T cell receptor beta chain was documented in a study of shared clonotypes between healthy human individuals. Findings of the study overall: Clonotypes not shared had lower generation probabilities than those common to all four donors. Sequencing of the sorted subsets was shown by rarefaction to be incomplete despite large depth.

Here immunoSEQ multiplex PCR was the method, and the copy in TCRdb shows in-frame clones only, minus some. The table lists about 100,000 clones, 68% of them singletons. Germline assignment: CDR1 SNHLY and CDR2 FYNNEI. This CDR3 contains 14 residues. Trimming took 3 bases from V and 5 from J, leaving 12 bases between them. For this clone: The antigen is not known.

The V call is TRBV2, the J call TRBJ2-3; perhaps TRBD2 as D (7 bases). The sample was memory CD8+ T cells sorted from blood. The subset: CD45RO+ cells pooled with CCR7-negative TemRA cells. This sequence originates from a man aged 25 to 40 in good health. The CDR3 nucleotides are TGTGCCAGCAGTGATGGGGGGGGCGTAGATACGCAGTATTTT. Translated, it gives CASSDGGGVDTQYF. The whole variable domain, filled in from reference TRBV2 and TRBJ2-3, reads EPEVTQTPSHQVTQMGQEVILRCVPISNHLYFYWYRQILGQKVEFLVSFYNNEISEKSEIFDDQFSVERPDGSNFTLKIRSTKLEDSAMYFCASSDGGGVDTQYFGPGTRLTVL.